This T cell receptor beta chain was recovered during a study of tumor-infiltrating lymphocytes in localized non-small cell lung cancer. The assay was immunoSEQ multiplex PCR, and TCRdb's table has in-frame clones only and misses some. The repertoire holds 15,000 to 17,000 clones, roughly 72% seen once, with around 6% in the top ten. The V segment lost 5 bases and the J segment 5 bases; nucleotides outside the gene matches: 8. CDR1 is LNHDA and CDR2 is SQIVND in the germline V gene (reference sequence). CDR3 length: 14 residues. On this clone: As yet, its antigen is unknown.

Study-level findings and limits: Each assay used a separate piece of the same tissue. TCR sequencing covered a subset of patients with enough tissue.

Sequencing was performed on lung tumor tissue. The clonotype originates from a human donor with non-small cell lung cancer. The rearrangement links TRBV19 to TRBJ2-7, with TRBD1 identical over 8 bases. The CDR3 loop is CASSSGQGANEQYF. In DNA form, the CDR3 reads TGTGCCAGTAGTTCCGGGCAGGGGGCGAACGAGCAGTACTTC.